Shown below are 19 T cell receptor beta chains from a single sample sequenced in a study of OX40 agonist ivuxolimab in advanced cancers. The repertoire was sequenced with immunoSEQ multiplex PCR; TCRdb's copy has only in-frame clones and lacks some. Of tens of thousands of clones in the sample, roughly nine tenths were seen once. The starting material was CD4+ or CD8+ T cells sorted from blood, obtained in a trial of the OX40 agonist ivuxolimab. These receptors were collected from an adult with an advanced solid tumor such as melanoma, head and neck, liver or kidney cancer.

Here the CDR3 reads CASSQGQGGEKLFF. In nucleotides, the CDR3 is TGCGCCAGCAGCCAGGGACAGGGTGGGGAAAAACTGTTTTTT. The chain employs TRBV4-1 and TRBJ1-4, with 9 bases matching TRBD1. After removal of 3 bases from V and 8 bases from J, the junction contained 4 bases not matched to a gene. The germline gives CDR1 MGHRA, CDR2 YSYEKL. This CDR3 spans 14 amino acids.

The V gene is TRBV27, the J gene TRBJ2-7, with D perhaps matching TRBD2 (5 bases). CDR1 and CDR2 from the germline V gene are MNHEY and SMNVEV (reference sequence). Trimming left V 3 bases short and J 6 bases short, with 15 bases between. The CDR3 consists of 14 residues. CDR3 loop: CASSFAGAVGEQYF. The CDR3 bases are TGTGCCAGCAGTTTCGCGGGTGCAGTTGGCGAGCAGTACTTC.

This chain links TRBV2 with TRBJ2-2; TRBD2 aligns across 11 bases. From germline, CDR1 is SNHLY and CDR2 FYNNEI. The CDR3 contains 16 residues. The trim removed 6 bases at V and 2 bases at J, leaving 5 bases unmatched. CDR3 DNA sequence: TGTGCCAGCAGATCCCTAGCGGGGGGTAACACCGGGGAGCTGTTTTTT. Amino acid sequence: CASRSLAGGNTGELFF.

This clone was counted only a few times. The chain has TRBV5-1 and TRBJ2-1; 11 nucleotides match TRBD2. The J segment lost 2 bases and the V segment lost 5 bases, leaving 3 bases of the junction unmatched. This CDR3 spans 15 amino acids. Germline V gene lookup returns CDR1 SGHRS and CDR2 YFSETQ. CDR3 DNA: TGCGCCAGCAGACTGGGACTAGCGGCCTACAATGAGCAGTTCTTC. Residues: CASRLGLAAYNEQFF. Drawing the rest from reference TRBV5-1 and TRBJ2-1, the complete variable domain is KAGVTQTPRYLIKTRGQQVTLSCSPISGHRSVSWYQQTPGQGLQFLFEYFSETQRNKGNFPGRFSGRQFSNSRSEMNVSTLELGDSALYLCASRLGLAAYNEQFFGPGTRLTVL.

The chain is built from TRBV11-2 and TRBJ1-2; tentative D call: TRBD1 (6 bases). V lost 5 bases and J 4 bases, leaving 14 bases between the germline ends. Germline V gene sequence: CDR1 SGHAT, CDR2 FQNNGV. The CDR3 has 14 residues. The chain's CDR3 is CASSPPTGPYGYTF. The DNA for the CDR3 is TGTGCCAGCAGCCCACCAACAGGGCCCTATGGCTACACCTTC.

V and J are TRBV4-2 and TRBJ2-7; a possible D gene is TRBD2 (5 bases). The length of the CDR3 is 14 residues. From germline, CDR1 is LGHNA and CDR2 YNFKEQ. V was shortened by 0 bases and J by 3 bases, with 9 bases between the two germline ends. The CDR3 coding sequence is TGTGCCAGCAGCCAAGAAGCGGCCGACTACGAGCAGTACTTC. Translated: CASSQEAADYEQYF.

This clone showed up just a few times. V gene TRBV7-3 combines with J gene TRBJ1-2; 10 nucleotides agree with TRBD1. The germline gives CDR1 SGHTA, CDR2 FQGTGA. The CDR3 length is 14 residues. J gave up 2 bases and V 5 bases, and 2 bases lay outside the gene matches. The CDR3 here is CASSPGQGNYGYTF. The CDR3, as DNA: TGTGCCAGCAGCCCGGGACAGGGGAACTATGGCTACACCTTC. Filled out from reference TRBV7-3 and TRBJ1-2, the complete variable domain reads GAGVSQTPSNKVTEKGKYVELRCDPISGHTALYWYRQSLGQGPEFLIYFQGTGAADDSGLPNDRFFAVRPEGSVSTLKIQRTERGDSAVYLCASSPGQGNYGYTFGSGTRLTVV.

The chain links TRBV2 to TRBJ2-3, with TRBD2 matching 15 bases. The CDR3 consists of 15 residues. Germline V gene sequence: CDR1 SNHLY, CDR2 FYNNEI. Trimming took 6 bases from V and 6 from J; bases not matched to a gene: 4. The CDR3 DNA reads TGTGCCAGCAGGGGACTAGCGGGAGGATTTGATACGCAGTATTTT. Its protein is CASRGLAGGFDTQYF.

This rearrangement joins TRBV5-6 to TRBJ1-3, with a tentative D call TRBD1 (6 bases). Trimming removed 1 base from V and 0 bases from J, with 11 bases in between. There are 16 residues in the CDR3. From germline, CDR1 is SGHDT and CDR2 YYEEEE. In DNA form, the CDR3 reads TGTGCCAGCAGCTTGCCCCACAGGGACTCTGGAAACACCATATATTTT. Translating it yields CASSLPHRDSGNTIYF.

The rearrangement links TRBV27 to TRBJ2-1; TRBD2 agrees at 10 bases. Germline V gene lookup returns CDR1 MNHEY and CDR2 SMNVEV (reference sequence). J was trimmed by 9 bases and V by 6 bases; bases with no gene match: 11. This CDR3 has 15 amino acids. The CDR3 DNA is TGTGCCAGCAGCTTGTATCTAGCGGGGGAAATTGAGCAGTTCTTC. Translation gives CASSLYLAGEIEQFF.

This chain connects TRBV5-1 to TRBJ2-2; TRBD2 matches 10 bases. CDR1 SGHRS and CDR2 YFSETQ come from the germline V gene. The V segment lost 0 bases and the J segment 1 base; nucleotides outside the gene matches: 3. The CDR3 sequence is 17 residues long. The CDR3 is CASSLASGGRNTGELFF. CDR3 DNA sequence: TGCGCCAGCAGCTTGGCTAGCGGGGGAAGGAACACCGGGGAGCTGTTTTTT. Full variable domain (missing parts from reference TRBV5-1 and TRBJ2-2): KAGVTQTPRYLIKTRGQQVTLSCSPISGHRSVSWYQQTPGQGLQFLFEYFSETQRNKGNFPGRFSGRQFSNSRSEMNVSTLELGDSALYLCASSLASGGRNTGELFFGEGSRLTVL.

For the CDR3, the DNA is TGTGCCAGCAGCTTAAGGGGAACACCCACAGATACGCAGTATTTT. This sequence encodes CASSLRGTPTDTQYF. The chain is built from TRBV7-3 and TRBJ2-3, with D uncertain. V was trimmed by 1 base and J by 2 bases, leaving 10 bases between them. The CDR3 extends over 15 amino acids. Germline CDR1 and CDR2: SGHTA and FQGTGA.

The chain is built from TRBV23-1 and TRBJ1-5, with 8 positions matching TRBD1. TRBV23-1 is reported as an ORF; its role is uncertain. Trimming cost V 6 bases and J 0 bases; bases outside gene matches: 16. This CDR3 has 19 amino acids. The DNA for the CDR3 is TGCGCCAGCAGATCCAACGATCGACAGGGGAGGTATAGCAATCAGCCCCAGCATTTT. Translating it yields CASRSNDRQGRYSNQPQHF.

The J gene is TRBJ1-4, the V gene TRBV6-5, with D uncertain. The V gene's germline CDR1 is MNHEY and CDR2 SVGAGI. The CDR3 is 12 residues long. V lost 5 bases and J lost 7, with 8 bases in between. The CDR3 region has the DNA TGTGCCAGCAGTCCACGGGGTGAAAAACTGTTTTTT. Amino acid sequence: CASSPRGEKLFF.

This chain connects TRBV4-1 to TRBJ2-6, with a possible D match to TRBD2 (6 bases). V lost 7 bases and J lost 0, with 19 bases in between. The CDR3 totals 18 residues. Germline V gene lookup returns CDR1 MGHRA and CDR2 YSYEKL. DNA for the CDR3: TGCGCCAGCAACCCGGGGGTGCTTCCCCGCTCTGGGGCCAACGTCCTGACTTTC. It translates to CASNPGVLPRSGANVLTF.

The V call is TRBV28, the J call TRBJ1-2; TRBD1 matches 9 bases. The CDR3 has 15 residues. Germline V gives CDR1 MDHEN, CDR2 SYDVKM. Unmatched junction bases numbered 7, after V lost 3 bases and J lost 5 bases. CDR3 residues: CASSLEGQGNYGYTF. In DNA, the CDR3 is TGTGCCAGCAGTTTGGAGGGACAGGGAAATTATGGCTACACCTTC.

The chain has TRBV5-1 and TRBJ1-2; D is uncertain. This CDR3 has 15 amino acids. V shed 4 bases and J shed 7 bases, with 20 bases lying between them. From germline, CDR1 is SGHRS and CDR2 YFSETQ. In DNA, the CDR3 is TGCGCCAGCAGCGCCAGACATCATCCCACCGGTGGCTACACCTTC. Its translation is CASSARHHPTGGYTF.

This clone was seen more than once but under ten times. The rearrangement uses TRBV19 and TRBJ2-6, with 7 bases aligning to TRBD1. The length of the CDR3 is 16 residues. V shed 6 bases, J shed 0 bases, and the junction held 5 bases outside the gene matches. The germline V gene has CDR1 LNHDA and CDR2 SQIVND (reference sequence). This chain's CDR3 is CASRGQPSSGANVLTF. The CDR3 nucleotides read TGTGCCAGTAGGGGACAGCCCTCCTCTGGGGCCAACGTCCTGACTTTC.

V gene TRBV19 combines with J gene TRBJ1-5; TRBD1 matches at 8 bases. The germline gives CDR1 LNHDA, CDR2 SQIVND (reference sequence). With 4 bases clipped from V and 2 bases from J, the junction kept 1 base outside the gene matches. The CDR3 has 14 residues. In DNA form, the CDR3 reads TGTGCCAGTAGTACACAGGGGGGCAATCAGCCCCAGCATTTT. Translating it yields CASSTQGGNQPQHF.